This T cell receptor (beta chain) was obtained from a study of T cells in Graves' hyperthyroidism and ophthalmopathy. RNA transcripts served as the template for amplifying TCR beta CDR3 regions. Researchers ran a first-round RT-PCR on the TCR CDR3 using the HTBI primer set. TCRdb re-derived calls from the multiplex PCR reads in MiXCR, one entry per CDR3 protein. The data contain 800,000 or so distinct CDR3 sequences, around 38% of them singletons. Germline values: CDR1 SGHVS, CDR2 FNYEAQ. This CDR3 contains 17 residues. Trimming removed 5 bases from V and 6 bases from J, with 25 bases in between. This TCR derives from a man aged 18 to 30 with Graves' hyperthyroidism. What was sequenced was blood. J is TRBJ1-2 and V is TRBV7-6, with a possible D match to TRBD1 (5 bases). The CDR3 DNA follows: TGTGCCAGCAGCCAAGTGTTATTAACGGCCGGAGGGGATGGCTACACCTTC. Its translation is CASSQVLLTAGGDGYTF.